This T cell receptor (beta chain) is drawn from a study of neoadjuvant anti-PD-1 for oral cavity cancer. Study context: Nivolumab at 3 mg/kg was mostly given biweekly, three to four doses, pre-surgery.

This CDR3 has 15 amino acids. The germline CDR1 and CDR2 sequences are SGHNT and YENEEA. The ends were cut back, 5 bases at V and 4 bases at J, with 16 bases in the middle. Clones were sequenced by immunoSEQ multiplex PCR, and TCRdb holds only the in-frame ones, with some missing. The table lists approximately 30,000 clones, about 80% of them singletons. Time point indicated: after neoadjuvant nivolumab, at surgical resection. Blood cells were analyzed directly, without culture or expansion. The material was PBMCs, obtained after nivolumab (anti-PD-1) treatment. The sequence derives from a person aged 35-79 years with oral cavity squamous cell carcinoma. V is TRBV11-3 and J is TRBJ2-3, with D perhaps matching TRBD1 or TRBD2 (5 bases each). In nucleotides, the CDR3 is TGTGCCAGCAGCCTTCGGGGACCGGGGTCAGATACGCAGTATTTT. The encoded protein is CASSLRGPGSDTQYF.